Listed below are T cell receptor beta chains from one sample, sequenced in a study of T-cell reconstitution after alpha-beta-depleted transplantation in children. TCRdb reprocessed the PCR reads with MiXCR, giving one entry per CDR3 protein. The table includes fewer than 700,000 distinct CDR3 sequences, 13% detected once. The sample consisted of PBMCs, mostly from graft donor cells, taken 360 days after TCRalphabeta/CD19-depleted stem cell transplant. The receptors come from a male patient under 18 who had a stem cell transplant for acute myeloid leukemia, so the T cells may come from the graft donor. Each CDR3 is given with its conserved first and last residue. Each record gives: J gene, clone size, V gene, D gene, CDR3 DNA, CDR3 protein. D genes are given only for firm matches. Clone size is not always given. Where it is, it says once, few, many or a class for expanded clones.

J gene: TRBJ2-7
clone size: many
V gene: TRBV3-1
D gene: TRBD2
CDR3 DNA: TGTGCCAGCAGCCAACCCAGGGAGGGCTACGAGCAGTACTTC
CDR3 protein: CASSQPREGYEQYF

J gene: TRBJ2-7
clone size: -
V gene: TRBV28
D gene: TRBD2
CDR3 DNA: TGTGCCAGCAGTCGGCTGACTAGCGAAGAGTACTTC
CDR3 protein: CASSRLTSEEYF

J gene: TRBJ2-1
clone size: few
V gene: TRBV7-2
D gene: -
CDR3 DNA: TGTGCCAGCAGCTTGGTAATCAATGAGCAGTTCTTC
CDR3 protein: CASSLVINEQFF

J gene: TRBJ2-3
clone size: -
V gene: TRBV7-8
D gene: -
CDR3 DNA: TGTGCCAGCAGCTTAGCGGGGGCTAGCGGCACAGATACGCAGTATTTT
CDR3 protein: CASSLAGASGTDTQYF

J gene: TRBJ2-7
clone size: few
V gene: TRBV24-1
D gene: TRBD2
CDR3 DNA: TGTGCCACCAGTGACCCCACTAGCGGGAGTCTAAACGAGCAGTACTTC
CDR3 protein: CATSDPTSGSLNEQYF

J gene: TRBJ2-1
clone size: -
V gene: TRBV2
D gene: TRBD2
CDR3 DNA: TGTGCCAGCATTGATTGGGGGCAGTTAGCGGGAAGCTCCTACAATGAGCAGTTCTTC
CDR3 protein: CASIDWGQLAGSSYNEQFF

J gene: TRBJ2-7
clone size: -
V gene: TRBV20-1
D gene: -
CDR3 DNA: TGCAGTGCTAGTCCCAGTTCCTACGAGCAGTACTTC
CDR3 protein: CSASPSSYEQYF

J gene: TRBJ1-2
clone size: few
V gene: TRBV6-2/TRBV6-3
D gene: -
CDR3 DNA: TGTGCCAGCAGTTACTCGCGGTTCTATGGCTACACCTTC
CDR3 protein: CASSYSRFYGYTF

J gene: TRBJ2-5
clone size: -
V gene: TRBV11-3
D gene: TRBD1
CDR3 DNA: TGTGCCAGCAGCACCGGGACAGGGGTCGAGACCCAGTACTTC
CDR3 protein: CASSTGTGVETQYF

J gene: TRBJ2-2
clone size: -
V gene: TRBV5-1
D gene: TRBD2
CDR3 DNA: TGCGCTATAGCGGGACACACCGGGGAGCTGTTTTTT
CDR3 protein: CAIAGHTGELFF

J gene: TRBJ2-7
clone size: many
V gene: TRBV6-1
D gene: -
CDR3 DNA: TGTGCCAGCAGGCCGCGGGACAGCCCGTACGAGCAGTACTTC
CDR3 protein: CASRPRDSPYEQYF

J gene: TRBJ2-7
clone size: few
V gene: TRBV5-1
D gene: -
CDR3 DNA: TGCGCCAGCAGCCCCGAAGGGGGAGGGCCTCGAGACTTC
CDR3 protein: CASSPEGGGPRDF

J gene: TRBJ2-1
clone size: few
V gene: TRBV29-1
D gene: -
CDR3 DNA: TGCAGCGGAGGGAAACTTAGCGGCGAGCAGTTCTTC
CDR3 protein: CSGGKLSGEQFF

J gene: TRBJ2-7
clone size: many
V gene: TRBV20-1
D gene: TRBD1
CDR3 DNA: TGCAGTGCTAGAGATCAGGCAGGGGGAAGCTCCTACGAGCAGTACTTC
CDR3 protein: CSARDQAGGSSYEQYF

J gene: TRBJ2-7
clone size: many
V gene: TRBV7-2
D gene: -
CDR3 DNA: TGTGCCAGCAGCCTAAGCCGGACAGCCTACGAGCAGTACTTC
CDR3 protein: CASSLSRTAYEQYF

J gene: TRBJ2-4
clone size: -
V gene: TRBV27
D gene: -
CDR3 DNA: TGTGCCAGCAGTTCCATAGCCAAAAACATTCTGTACTTC
CDR3 protein: CASSSIAKNILYF

J gene: TRBJ2-2
clone size: -
V gene: TRBV7-8
D gene: -
CDR3 DNA: TGTGCCAGCAGCTTAGCCAGGCTAGTCCTGAACACCGGGGAGCTGTTTTTT
CDR3 protein: CASSLARLVLNTGELFF

J gene: TRBJ1-1
clone size: -
V gene: TRBV7-2
D gene: -
CDR3 DNA: TGTGCCAGCAGCTTTTCCAGTAACACTGAAGCTTTCTTT
CDR3 protein: CASSFSSNTEAFF

J gene: TRBJ2-1
clone size: -
V gene: TRBV7-2
D gene: -
CDR3 DNA: TGTGCCAGCAGCTTAGGTAGGGGGGATGAGCAGTTCTTC
CDR3 protein: CASSLGRGDEQFF

J gene: TRBJ2-7
clone size: -
V gene: TRBV14
D gene: TRBD2
CDR3 DNA: TGTGCCAGCAGCCAAGCACTAGCGGCTTACGAGCAGTACTTC
CDR3 protein: CASSQALAAYEQYF

J gene: TRBJ2-2
clone size: -
V gene: TRBV19
D gene: -
CDR3 DNA: TGTGCCAGTAGTATGTTCGGGGGCAAGGGGGAGCTGTTTTTT
CDR3 protein: CASSMFGGKGELFF

J gene: TRBJ2-1
clone size: -
V gene: TRBV14
D gene: -
CDR3 DNA: TGTGCCAGCAGCCAAGTTGTGAACGGGGAGCAGTTCTTC
CDR3 protein: CASSQVVNGEQFF

J gene: TRBJ2-7
clone size: -
V gene: TRBV27
D gene: -
CDR3 DNA: TGTGCCAGCAGCCCTCCCAGGACCTACTCCTACGAGCAGTACTTC
CDR3 protein: CASSPPRTYSYEQYF

J gene: TRBJ2-1
clone size: few
V gene: TRBV6-2/TRBV6-3
D gene: TRBD2
CDR3 DNA: TGTGCCAGCAGTTACTCTAGCGGGAGGACTAATGAGCAGTTCTTC
CDR3 protein: CASSYSSGRTNEQFF

J gene: TRBJ2-5
clone size: few
V gene: TRBV12-3/TRBV12-4
D gene: -
CDR3 DNA: TGTGCCAGCAGTTTTAAGATGGGACGCGGACCGGAGACCCAGTACTTC
CDR3 protein: CASSFKMGRGPETQYF

J gene: TRBJ1-5
clone size: -
V gene: TRBV18
D gene: TRBD1
CDR3 DNA: TGTGCCAGCTCACCGCTAAGGACAGGGGAGACTAACTATCAGCCCCAGCATTTT
CDR3 protein: CASSPLRTGETNYQPQHF

J gene: TRBJ2-7
clone size: few
V gene: TRBV20-1
D gene: -
CDR3 DNA: TGCAGTGCTAGTAGGGACTCCCTTTTTTACGAGCAGTACTTC
CDR3 protein: CSASRDSLFYEQYF

J gene: TRBJ2-5
clone size: many
V gene: TRBV7-9
D gene: -
CDR3 DNA: TGTGCCAGCAGCTTAACGGAGACCCAGTACTTC
CDR3 protein: CASSLTETQYF

J gene: TRBJ2-5
clone size: -
V gene: TRBV20-1
D gene: TRBD2
CDR3 DNA: TGCAGTGCTAGTCAGAGGGGAGGGGAGACCCAGTACTTC
CDR3 protein: CSASQRGGETQYF

J gene: TRBJ2-1
clone size: many
V gene: TRBV12-3/TRBV12-4
D gene: TRBD1
CDR3 DNA: TGTGCCAGCAGTTCCGACAGGGGGCCTCTTAACAATGAGCAGTTCTTC
CDR3 protein: CASSSDRGPLNNEQFF

J gene: TRBJ2-7
clone size: -
V gene: TRBV20-1
D gene: -
CDR3 DNA: TGCAGTGCCCTAAATGGGGACACCGGTACCTACGAGCAGTACTTC
CDR3 protein: CSALNGDTGTYEQYF

J gene: TRBJ2-7
clone size: few
V gene: TRBV11-2
D gene: TRBD1
CDR3 DNA: TGTGCCAGCAGCTCCGGACAGGGAGCTTCCCCCTACTCCTACGAGCAGTACTTC
CDR3 protein: CASSSGQGASPYSYEQYF

J gene: TRBJ2-2
clone size: few
V gene: TRBV24-1
D gene: -
CDR3 DNA: TGTGCCACCTCTTTTCGCGATAAAGCCGGGGAGCTGTTTTTT
CDR3 protein: CATSFRDKAGELFF

J gene: TRBJ2-1
clone size: -
V gene: TRBV27
D gene: TRBD1
CDR3 DNA: TGTGCCAGCAGTAACCTGGACAGGGTGCATGAGCAGTTCTTC
CDR3 protein: CASSNLDRVHEQFF

J gene: TRBJ1-2
clone size: few
V gene: TRBV29-1
D gene: TRBD1
CDR3 DNA: TGCAGCGTTTCACAGGGGAGTGGCTACACCTTC
CDR3 protein: CSVSQGSGYTF

J gene: TRBJ2-3
clone size: many
V gene: TRBV29-1
D gene: -
CDR3 DNA: TGCAGCGGTTTACGGGGCACAGATACGCAGTATTTT
CDR3 protein: CSGLRGTDTQYF

J gene: TRBJ2-3
clone size: few
V gene: TRBV20-1
D gene: TRBD1
CDR3 DNA: TGCAGTGCTCTGGACAGGGGAACCGATACGCAGTATTTT
CDR3 protein: CSALDRGTDTQYF

J gene: TRBJ2-1
clone size: few
V gene: TRBV12-5
D gene: -
CDR3 DNA: TGTGCTAGTGGTTCGGGACTCTACAATGAGCAGTTCTTC
CDR3 protein: CASGSGLYNEQFF

J gene: TRBJ2-5
clone size: -
V gene: TRBV5-1
D gene: TRBD2
CDR3 DNA: TGCGCCAGCAGCTTGTTGGTCCTAGCGGAGCTCCAAGAGACCCAGTACTTC
CDR3 protein: CASSLLVLAELQETQYF